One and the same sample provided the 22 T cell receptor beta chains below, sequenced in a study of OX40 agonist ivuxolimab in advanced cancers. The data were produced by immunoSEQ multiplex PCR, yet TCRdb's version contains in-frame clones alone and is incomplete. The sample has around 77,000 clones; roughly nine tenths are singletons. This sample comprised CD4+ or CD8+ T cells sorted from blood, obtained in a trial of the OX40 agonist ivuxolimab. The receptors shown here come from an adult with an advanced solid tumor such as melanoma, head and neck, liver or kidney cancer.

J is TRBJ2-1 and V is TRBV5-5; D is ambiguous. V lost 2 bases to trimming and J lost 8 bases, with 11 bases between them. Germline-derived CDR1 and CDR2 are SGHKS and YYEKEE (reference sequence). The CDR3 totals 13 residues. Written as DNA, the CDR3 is TGTGCCAGCAGCTTCCAGGCGAGTTATGAGCAGTTCTTC. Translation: CASSFQASYEQFF.

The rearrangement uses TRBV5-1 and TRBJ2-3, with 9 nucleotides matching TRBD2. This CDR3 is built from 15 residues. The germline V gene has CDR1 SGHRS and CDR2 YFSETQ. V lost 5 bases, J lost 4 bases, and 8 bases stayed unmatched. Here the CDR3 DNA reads TGCGCCAGCAGGGGCGCGGGGGGGCTCTCAGATACGCAGTATTTT. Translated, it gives CASRGAGGLSDTQYF.

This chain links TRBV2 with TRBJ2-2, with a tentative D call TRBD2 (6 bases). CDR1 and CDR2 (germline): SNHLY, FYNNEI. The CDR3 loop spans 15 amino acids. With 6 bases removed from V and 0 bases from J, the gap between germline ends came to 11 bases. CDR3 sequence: CASRGASANTGELFF. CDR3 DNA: TGTGCCAGCAGAGGGGCTAGCGCGAACACCGGGGAGCTGTTTTTT.

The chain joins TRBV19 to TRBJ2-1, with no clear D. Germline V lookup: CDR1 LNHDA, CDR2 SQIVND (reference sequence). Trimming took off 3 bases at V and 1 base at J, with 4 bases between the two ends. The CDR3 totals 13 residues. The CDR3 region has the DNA TGTGCCAGTAGTATTGAGTCCTACAATGAGCAGTTCTTC. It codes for CASSIESYNEQFF.

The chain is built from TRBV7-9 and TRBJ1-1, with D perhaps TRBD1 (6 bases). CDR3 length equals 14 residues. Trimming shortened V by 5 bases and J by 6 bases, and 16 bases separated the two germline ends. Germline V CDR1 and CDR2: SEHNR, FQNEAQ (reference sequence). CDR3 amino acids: CASSIYTGWAEAFF. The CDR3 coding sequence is TGTGCCAGCAGCATATATACAGGGTGGGCTGAAGCTTTCTTT.

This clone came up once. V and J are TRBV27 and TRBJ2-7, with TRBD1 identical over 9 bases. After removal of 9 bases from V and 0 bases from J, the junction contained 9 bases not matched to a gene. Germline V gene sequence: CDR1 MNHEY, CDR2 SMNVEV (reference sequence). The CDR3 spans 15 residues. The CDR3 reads CASGQGRFSSYEQYF. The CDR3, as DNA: TGTGCCAGTGGACAGGGGCGTTTCAGCTCCTACGAGCAGTACTTC.

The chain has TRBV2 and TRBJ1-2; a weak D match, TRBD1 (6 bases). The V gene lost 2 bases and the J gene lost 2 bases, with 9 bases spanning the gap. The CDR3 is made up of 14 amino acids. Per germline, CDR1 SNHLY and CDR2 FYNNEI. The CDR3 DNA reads TGTGCCAGCAGTGAAAGAACAGGGAACTATGGCTACACCTTC. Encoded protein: CASSERTGNYGYTF.

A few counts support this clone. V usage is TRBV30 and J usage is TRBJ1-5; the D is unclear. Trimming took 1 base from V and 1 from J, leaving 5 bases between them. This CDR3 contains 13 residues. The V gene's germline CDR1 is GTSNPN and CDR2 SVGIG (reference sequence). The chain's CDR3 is CAWSGSSNQPQHF. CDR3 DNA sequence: TGTGCCTGGAGTGGTTCCAGCAATCAGCCCCAGCATTTT.

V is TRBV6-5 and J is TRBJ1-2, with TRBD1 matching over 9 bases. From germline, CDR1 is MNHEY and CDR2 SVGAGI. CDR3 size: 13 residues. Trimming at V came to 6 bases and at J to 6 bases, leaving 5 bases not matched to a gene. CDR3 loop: CASREQGAHGYTF. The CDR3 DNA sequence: TGTGCCAGCAGAGAACAGGGGGCGCATGGCTACACCTTC.

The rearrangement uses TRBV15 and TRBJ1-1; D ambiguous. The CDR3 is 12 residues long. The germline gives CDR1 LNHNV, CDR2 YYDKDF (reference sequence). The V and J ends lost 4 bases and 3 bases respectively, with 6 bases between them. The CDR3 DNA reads TGTGCCACCAGCAAGATGGACACTGAAGCTTTCTTT. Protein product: CATSKMDTEAFF.

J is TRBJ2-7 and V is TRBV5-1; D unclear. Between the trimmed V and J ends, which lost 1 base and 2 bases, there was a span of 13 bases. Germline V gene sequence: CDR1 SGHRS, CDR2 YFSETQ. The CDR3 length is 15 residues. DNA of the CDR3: TGCGCCAGCAGCTTGACAAGAGGCGATACCTACGAGCAGTACTTC. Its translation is CASSLTRGDTYEQYF.

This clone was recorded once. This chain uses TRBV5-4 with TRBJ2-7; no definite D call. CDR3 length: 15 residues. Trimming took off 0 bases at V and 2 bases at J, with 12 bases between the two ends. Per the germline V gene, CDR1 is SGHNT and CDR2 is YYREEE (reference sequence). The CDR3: CASSLEGGLAYEQYF. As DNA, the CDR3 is TGTGCCAGCAGCTTGGAGGGCGGTCTAGCCTACGAGCAGTACTTC.

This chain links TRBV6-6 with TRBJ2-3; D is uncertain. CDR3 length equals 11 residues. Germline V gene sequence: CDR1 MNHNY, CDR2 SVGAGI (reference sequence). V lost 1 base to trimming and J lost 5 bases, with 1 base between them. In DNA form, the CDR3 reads TGTGCCAGCAGTTACTTAGATACGCAGTATTTT. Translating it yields CASSYLDTQYF.

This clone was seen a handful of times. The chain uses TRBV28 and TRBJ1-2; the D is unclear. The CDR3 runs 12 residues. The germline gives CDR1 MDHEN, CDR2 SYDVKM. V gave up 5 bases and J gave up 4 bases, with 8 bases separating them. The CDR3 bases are TGTGCCAGCAGTGGGTCACCCTATGGCTACACCTTC. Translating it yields CASSGSPYGYTF.

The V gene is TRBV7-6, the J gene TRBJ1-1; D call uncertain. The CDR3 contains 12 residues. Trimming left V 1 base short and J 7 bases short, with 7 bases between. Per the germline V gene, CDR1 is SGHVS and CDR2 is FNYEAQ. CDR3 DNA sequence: TGTGCCAGCAGCTTAGTGGTTGGTGAAGCTTTCTTT. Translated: CASSLVVGEAFF.

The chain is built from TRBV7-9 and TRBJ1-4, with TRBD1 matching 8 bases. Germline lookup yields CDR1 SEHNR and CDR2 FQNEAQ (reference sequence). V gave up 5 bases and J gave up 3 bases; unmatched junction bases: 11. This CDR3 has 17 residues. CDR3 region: CASSPLGTGPPNEKLFF. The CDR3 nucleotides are TGTGCCAGCAGCCCTCTCGGGACAGGCCCACCTAATGAAAAACTGTTTTTT. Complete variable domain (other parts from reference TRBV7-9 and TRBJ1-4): DTGVSQNPRHKITKRGQNVTFRCDPISEHNRLYWYRQTLGQGPEFLTYFQNEAQLEKSRLLSDRFSAERPKGSFSTLEIQRTEQGDSAMYLCASSPLGTGPPNEKLFFGSGTQLSVL.

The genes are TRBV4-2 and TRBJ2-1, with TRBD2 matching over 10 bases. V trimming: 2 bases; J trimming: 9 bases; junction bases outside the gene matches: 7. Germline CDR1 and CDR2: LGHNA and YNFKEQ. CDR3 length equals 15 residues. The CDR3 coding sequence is TGTGCCAGCAGCCAAAGCGGGGGGGCCGGTGGTGAGCAGTTCTTC. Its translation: CASSQSGGAGGEQFF.

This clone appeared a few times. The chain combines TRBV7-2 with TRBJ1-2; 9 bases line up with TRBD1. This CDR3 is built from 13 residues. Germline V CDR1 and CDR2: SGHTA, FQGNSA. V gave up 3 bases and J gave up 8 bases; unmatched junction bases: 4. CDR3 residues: CASSLGTGRGYTF. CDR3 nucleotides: TGTGCCAGCAGCTTGGGGACAGGGCGCGGCTACACCTTC.

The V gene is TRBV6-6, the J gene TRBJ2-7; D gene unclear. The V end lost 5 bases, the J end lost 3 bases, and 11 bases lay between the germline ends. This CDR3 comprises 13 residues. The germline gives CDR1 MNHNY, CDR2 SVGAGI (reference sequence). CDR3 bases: TGTGCCAGCAGTAACCGGAGACTCTACGAGCAGTACTTC. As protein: CASSNRRLYEQYF.

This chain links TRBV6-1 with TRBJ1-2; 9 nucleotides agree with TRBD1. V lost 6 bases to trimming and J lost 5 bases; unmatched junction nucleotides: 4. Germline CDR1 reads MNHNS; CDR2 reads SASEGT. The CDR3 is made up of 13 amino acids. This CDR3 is CASRADRGYGYTF. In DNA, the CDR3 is TGTGCCAGCAGGGCGGACAGGGGTTATGGCTACACCTTC.

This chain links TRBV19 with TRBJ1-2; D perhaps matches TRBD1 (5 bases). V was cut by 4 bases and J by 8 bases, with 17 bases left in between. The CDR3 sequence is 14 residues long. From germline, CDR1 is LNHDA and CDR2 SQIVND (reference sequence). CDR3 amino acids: CASSTGLQMGGYTF. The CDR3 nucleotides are TGTGCCAGTAGTACAGGGCTTCAAATGGGCGGCTACACCTTC.

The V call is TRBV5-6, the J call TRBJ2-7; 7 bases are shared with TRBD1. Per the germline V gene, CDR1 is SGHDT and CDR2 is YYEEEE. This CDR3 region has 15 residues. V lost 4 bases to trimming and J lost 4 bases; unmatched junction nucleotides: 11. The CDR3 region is CASSLNDKGAYEQYF. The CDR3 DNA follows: TGTGCCAGCAGCCTGAACGATAAGGGGGCTTACGAGCAGTACTTC.